There are many counts of the clone carrying this T cell receptor beta chain. Antigen specificity is unknown. The source of the sample is a study of T-cell reconstitution after alpha-beta-depleted transplantation in children. Whole-study results and caveats: Surviving recipient T cells and thymic progenitors accounted for the high day-60 TCRbeta diversity observed in some patients. One year after transplant, T-cell counts and diversity came mostly from newly produced T cells. The study reportedly traced alpha-beta T cells about two months after transplant to several hundred expanded graft clones.

Trimming stripped 0 bases from V and 2 bases from J, with 4 bases between. CDR1 is DFQATT and CDR2 is SNEGSKA in the germline V gene (reference sequence). The CDR3 contains 13 residues. Unique molecular identifiers tagged the TCRbeta library. TCRdb independently ran MiXCR on the PCR reads; one entry per CDR3 protein. The sample contains some 120,000 distinct CDR3 sequences, about 9.3% of which appear only once. The source was PBMCs, collected before TCRalphabeta/CD19-depleted stem cell transplant. V gene TRBV20-1 combines with J gene TRBJ2-2; D unresolved. This clonotype was sampled from a boy aged 2-9 years with acute lymphoblastic leukemia, due to receive a stem cell transplant. The CDR3 nucleotides are TGCAGTGCTAGAGAGGCCAACACCGGGGAGCTGTTTTTT. It specifies CSAREANTGELFF.